A selection of T cell receptor beta chains follows, all from one sample in a study of T cell repertoires in cytomegalovirus infection. TCRdb re-called the reads with MiXCR, one entry per CDR3 protein. The data show 400,000 to 550,000 distinct CDR3 sequences, with around 10% seen just once and about a tenth held by the top ten. Source material: PBMCs. The source is a human donor in good health (CMV status not recorded). Some clones in this sample may be carry-over from other donors' samples. Each CDR3 is given without its conserved first and last residue. The order of the fields is J gene, V gene, CDR3 protein.

TRBJ2-5	TRBV5-1	ASSSDRGAQETQY
TRBJ2-1	TRBV7-2	ASGGLAEQF
TRBJ2-7	TRBV28	ASSAGTGTYEQY
TRBJ2-2	TRBV30	AWSVRLTRGTGELF
TRBJ2-6	TRBV20-1	SVEPGQGRSGANVLT
TRBJ1-1	TRBV11-2	ASSVTGLHTEAF
TRBJ2-2	TRBV5-7	ASSFYATGQNTGELF
TRBJ2-1	TRBV27	ASSPWDRGGNEQF
TRBJ1-4	TRBV7-9	ASSLSGRVTNEKLF
TRBJ2-3	TRBV2	ASGQGRGTDTQY
TRBJ2-5	TRBV9	ASSVGQKETQY
TRBJ1-2	TRBV7-9	ASSLLGRASDGYT
TRBJ2-1	TRBV7-8	ASRRRPAGGYEQF
TRBJ2-7	TRBV11-2	ASSLLVAGGDEQY
TRBJ1-5	TRBV6-1	ASTPPGSNQPQH
TRBJ2-5	TRBV24-1	ATSETKREQETQY
TRBJ1-1	TRBV5-1	ASSLTSVLGTEAF
TRBJ2-3	TRBV20-1	SASDSGRVTDTQY
TRBJ2-5	TRBV6-1	ASSELSGSNQETQY
TRBJ1-5	TRBV7-8	ASSLVIPPFLRRPQH
TRBJ2-2	TRBV10-3	AINLGQAATGELF
TRBJ2-2	TRBV7-8	ASSPRGGFYTGELF
TRBJ2-3	TRBV7-8	ASSFGGSGDTQY
TRBJ2-7	TRBV10-2	ASSEETSGEQY
TRBJ2-1	TRBV10-3	ASNGQGVWNEQF
TRBJ1-1	TRBV2	ASSENYADTEAF
TRBJ2-7	TRBV2	ASSEEASGLYEQY
TRBJ1-5	TRBV6-2/TRBV6-3	ASSYRSRGNQPQH
TRBJ1-6	TRBV2	ASGRESNPTNSPLH
TRBJ2-5	TRBV9	ASSVRDRGGETQY
TRBJ1-3	TRBV6-5	ASSYSRVGSGNTIY
TRBJ2-1	TRBV9	ASSGSGTSGNEQF
TRBJ2-2	TRBV7-4	VSSVLAGDGAGELF